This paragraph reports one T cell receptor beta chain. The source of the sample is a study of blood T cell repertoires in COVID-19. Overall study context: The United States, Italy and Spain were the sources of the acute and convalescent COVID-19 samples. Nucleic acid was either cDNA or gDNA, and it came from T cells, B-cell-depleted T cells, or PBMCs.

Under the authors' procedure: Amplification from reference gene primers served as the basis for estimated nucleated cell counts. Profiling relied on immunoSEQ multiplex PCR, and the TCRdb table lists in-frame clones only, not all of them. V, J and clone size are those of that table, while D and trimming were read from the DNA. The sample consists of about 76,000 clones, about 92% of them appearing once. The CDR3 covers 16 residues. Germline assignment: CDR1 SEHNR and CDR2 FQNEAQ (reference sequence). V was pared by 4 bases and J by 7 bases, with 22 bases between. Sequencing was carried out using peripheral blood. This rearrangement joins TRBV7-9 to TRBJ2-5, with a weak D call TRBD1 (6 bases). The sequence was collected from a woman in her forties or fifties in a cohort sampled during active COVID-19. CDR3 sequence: CASSSPQRGSMGTQYF. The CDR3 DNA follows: TGTGCCAGCAGCTCTCCGCAGAGGGGGTCCATGGGGACCCAGTACTTC.